These T cell receptor beta chains were read from a single sample in a study of blood T cells in healthy people across ages. Via MiXCR, TCRdb re-called the 5' RACE reads, giving one row per CDR3 protein. The table includes about 1.4 million distinct CDR3 sequences, roughly 60% detected once. The source material was blood. These receptors came from a man younger than 35 in good health. Both conserved end residues are part of each CDR3. The D gene is left open where the match is weak. Rows give clone size only sometimes, using once, few, many, or a class for an expanded clone.

clone_size j_call cdr3_length d_call v_call cdr3_nt cdr3_aa
few TRBJ2-5 13 NA TRBV7-9 TGTGCCAGCAGCCCATCCATCGTTGGGACCCAGTACTTC CASSPSIVGTQYF
few TRBJ1-1 14 NA TRBV6-5 TGTGCCAGCAGTTACTCGTATATGAGGAATGAAGCTTTCTTT CASSYSYMRNEAFF
NA TRBJ1-2 13 NA TRBV28 TGTGCCAGCAGTGTAGGGCGGCTCTATGGCTACACCTTC CASSVGRLYGYTF
NA TRBJ2-7 16 NA TRBV11-2 TGTGCCAGCAGCGTGGACGGTAAGAGCTCCTACAATGAGCAGTACTTC CASSVDGKSSYNEQYF
NA TRBJ1-2 16 NA TRBV15 TGTGCCACCAGCAGAGACCTCGGGCCCGCTAACTATGGCTACACCTTC CATSRDLGPANYGYTF
NA TRBJ2-7 14 TRBD1 TRBV27 TGTGCCAGCCGTGACAGGGCCCTTCGAGGGGAGCAGTACTTC CASRDRALRGEQYF
NA TRBJ2-7 14 NA TRBV10-3 TGTGCCATCAGTGAACGAGGGAGCTCCTACGAGCAGTACTTC CAISERGSSYEQYF
NA TRBJ2-7 12 NA TRBV27 TGTGCCAGCAGCTTAATAGCGGACGAGCAGTACTTC CASSLIADEQYF
NA TRBJ2-7 17 TRBD2 TRBV27 TGTGCCAGCGGTTTAGCTTCCCGACTAGCGGGAGTCTACGAGCAGTACTTC CASGLASRLAGVYEQYF
few TRBJ2-3 14 TRBD1 TRBV6-5 TGTGCCAGCAGTATCGGACAGGGTTCAGATACGCAGTATTTT CASSIGQGSDTQYF
few TRBJ1-1 15 NA TRBV4-3 TGCGCCAGCAGCCAAGGCGCGCTTGTGAACACTGAAGCTTTCTTT CASSQGALVNTEAFF
NA TRBJ2-2 17 TRBD2 TRBV5-1 TGCGCCAGCAGCTCGTCGGGACTAGCGTGGAACACCGGGGAGCTGTTTTTT CASSSSGLAWNTGELFF
once TRBJ1-4 12 NA TRBV6-6 TGTGCCAGCAGTTACGAGCAGGGAAAACTGTTTTTT CASSYEQGKLFF
NA TRBJ1-2 16 NA TRBV4-1 TGCGCCAGCAGCCAAGATCCCGGAGGGACATGGGGTGGCTACACCTTC CASSQDPGGTWGGYTF
NA TRBJ2-1 12 NA TRBV6-2/TRBV6-3 TGTGCCAGCAGTTATGCGGGCCTGTATTCGTTCTTC CASSYAGLYSFF
NA TRBJ1-1 13 TRBD1 TRBV6-6 TGTGCCACCAGGACAGGGGAGAACACTGAAGCTTTCTTT CATRTGENTEAFF
few TRBJ2-5 14 TRBD2 TRBV20-1 TGCAGTGCAAGCGGACTAGCGAAGAGGGAGACCCAGTACTTC CSASGLAKRETQYF